This T cell receptor beta chain was identified during a study of T cells in Graves' hyperthyroidism and ophthalmopathy. Broader study findings: Also found in blood were most expanded thyroid clonotypes above 0.001.

Fresh 10 ml peripheral blood yielded PBMCs. Amplification of TCR beta CDR3 regions used RNA as the template. A set of HTBI primers served as the primers for a first-round RT-PCR of the TCR CDR3. One entry per CDR3 protein, called by TCRdb with MiXCR from the multiplex PCR reads. The table shows more than 550,000 distinct CDR3 sequences, with approximately 18% occurring only once. About this clonotype: Antigen: not known.

The CDR3 contains 14 residues. CDR1 and CDR2 from the germline V gene are SGHRS and YFSETQ. V lost 3 bases, J lost 7 bases, and 3 bases stayed unmatched. Sequenced sample: blood. The TCR originated in a woman between 50 and 59 years old with Graves' hyperthyroidism that later progressed to Graves' ophthalmopathy. V gene TRBV5-1 combines with J gene TRBJ1-4, with TRBD1 matching 10 bases. DNA of the CDR3: TGCGCCAGCAGCTGGGGACAGGGGCCTGAAAAACTGTTTTTT. It encodes CASSWGQGPEKLFF.